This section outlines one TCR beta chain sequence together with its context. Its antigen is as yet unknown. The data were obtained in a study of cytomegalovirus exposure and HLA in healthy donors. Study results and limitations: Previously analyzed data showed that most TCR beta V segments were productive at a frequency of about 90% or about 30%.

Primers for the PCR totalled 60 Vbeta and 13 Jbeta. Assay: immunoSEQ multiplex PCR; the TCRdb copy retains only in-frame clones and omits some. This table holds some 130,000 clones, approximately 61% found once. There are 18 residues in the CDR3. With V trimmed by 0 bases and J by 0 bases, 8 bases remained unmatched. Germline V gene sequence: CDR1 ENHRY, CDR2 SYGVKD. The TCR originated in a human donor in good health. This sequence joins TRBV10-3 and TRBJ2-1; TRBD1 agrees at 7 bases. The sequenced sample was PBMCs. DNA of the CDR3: TGTGCCATCAGTGAGTCTGAGGGGGCATTTTACTCCTACAATGAGCAGTTCTTC. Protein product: CAISESEGAFYSYNEQFF.